The next 21 T cell receptor beta chains were all read from a single sample in a study of cytomegalovirus exposure and HLA in healthy donors. Profiling relied on immunoSEQ multiplex PCR, and the TCRdb table lists in-frame clones only, not all of them. This sample has about 200,000 clones, with more than 65% found just once. Sequencing input: PBMCs. The receptors derive from a woman in her 30s in good health and CMV-seropositive.

A few counts support this clone. The chain employs TRBV6-6 and TRBJ2-3, with 7 nucleotides matching TRBD1. CDR1 MNHNY and CDR2 SVGAGI come from the germline V gene (reference sequence). CDR3 length: 15 amino acids. V lost 7 bases and J lost 1; bases outside the gene matches: 8. The CDR3, as DNA: TGTGCCAGCACCCCAGGGGGTCTCGGCACAGATACGCAGTATTTT. This codes for CASTPGGLGTDTQYF.

This clone has just a few counts. The V call is TRBV28, the J call TRBJ1-1; 9 bases align to TRBD1. V dropped 1 base and J dropped 5; count of bases not matched to a gene: 5. The CDR3 is 15 residues long. Germline V CDR1 and CDR2: MDHEN, SYDVKM. CDR3 sequence (DNA): TGTGCCAGCAGTTTATATACAGGGGGCGTTACTGAAGCTTTCTTT. It yields the protein CASSLYTGGVTEAFF.

The rearrangement uses TRBV6-6 and TRBJ2-1, with D possibly matching TRBD1 (5 bases). The ends were cut back, 0 bases at V and 4 bases at J, with 13 bases in the middle. Germline V gene sequence: CDR1 MNHNY, CDR2 SVGAGI (reference sequence). The CDR3 runs 16 residues. CDR3 sequence reads: CASSYSTVGRYNEQFF. In DNA, the CDR3 is TGTGCCAGCAGTTACTCGACAGTAGGCAGGTACAATGAGCAGTTCTTC.

The chain is built from TRBV6-5 and TRBJ1-2; D may be TRBD1 (6 bases). V was pared by 5 bases and J by 0 bases, with 7 bases between. This CDR3 contains 13 residues. Germline CDR1 reads MNHEY; CDR2 reads SVGAGI. CDR3 nucleotide sequence: TGTGCCAGCAGTCGGACAGCTAACTATGGCTACACCTTC. Protein: CASSRTANYGYTF.

J is TRBJ1-1 and V is TRBV6-1; D gene ambiguous. Trimming took off 7 bases at V and 6 bases at J, with 9 bases between the two ends. This CDR3 has 11 residues. Germline CDR1 is MNHNS and CDR2 is SASEGT. This chain's CDR3 is CASTPWPEAFF. CDR3 bases: TGTGCCAGCACACCCTGGCCTGAAGCTTTCTTT.

The chain is built from TRBV10-3 and TRBJ2-7; possible D gene TRBD1, 6 bases. The CDR3 has 15 amino acids. Trimming shortened V by 9 bases and J by 2 bases, and 20 bases separated the two germline ends. Germline CDR1 reads ENHRY; CDR2 reads SYGVKD. Here the CDR3 DNA reads TGTGCCATTGGGGGCCCCGGGACGTCTGCCTACGAGCAGTACTTC. Amino acids: CAIGGPGTSAYEQYF.

This clone was found a few times. The V and J genes are TRBV5-1 and TRBJ2-7; 8 bases are a match to TRBD2. The CDR3 consists of 14 residues. The V and J ends lost 6 bases and 1 base, in that order; junction bases with no gene match: 6. Looked up from germline, CDR1 is SGHRS and CDR2 is YFSETQ. DNA for the CDR3: TGCGCCAGCACCCGGGGGGGTGAATCCTACGAGCAGTACTTC. This translates into CASTRGGESYEQYF.

V and J are TRBV25-1 and TRBJ2-2, with 7 bases aligning to TRBD2. The V gene end was trimmed by 3 bases and the J gene end by 7 bases; junction bases not matched to a gene: 11. The V gene's germline CDR1 is MGHDK and CDR2 SYGVNS. The CDR3 totals 16 residues. The CDR3 sequence: CASSEVGGRVHGELFF. For the CDR3, the DNA is TGTGCCAGCAGTGAGGTGGGAGGGAGGGTCCACGGGGAGCTGTTTTTT.

This chain links TRBV5-1 with TRBJ1-3; the match to TRBD1 covers 7 bases. V gave up 2 bases and J gave up 6 bases; unmatched junction bases: 11. Per the germline V gene, CDR1 is SGHRS and CDR2 is YFSETQ. The CDR3 contains 16 residues. DNA of the CDR3: TGCGCCAGCAGCTTAGCCGGGACAGCCAGTGCAAACACCATATATTTT. Protein product: CASSLAGTASANTIYF. The variable domain in full, with the rest retrieved from reference TRBV5-1 and TRBJ1-3, is KAGVTQTPRYLIKTRGQQVTLSCSPISGHRSVSWYQQTPGQGLQFLFEYFSETQRNKGNFPGRFSGRQFSNSRSEMNVSTLELGDSALYLCASSLAGTASANTIYFGEGSWLTVV.

Regarding this clone: The same CDR3 arises from other DNA sequences in this sample as well. The J gene is TRBJ2-1, the V gene TRBV5-1; D is possibly TRBD1 (6 bases). The CDR3 consists of 15 residues. V dropped 0 bases and J dropped 2 bases, with 9 bases sitting between them. Germline assignment: CDR1 SGHRS and CDR2 YFSETQ. For the CDR3, the DNA is TGCGCCAGCAGCTTGGGGCAGGGGACCTACAATGAGCAGTTCTTC. Its translation: CASSLGQGTYNEQFF.

CDR3 sequence reads: CAWNLDSYFNGYTF. CDR3 sequence (DNA): TGTGCCTGGAACTTAGACTCTTACTTTAATGGCTACACCTTC. The V and J genes are TRBV30 and TRBJ1-2; D is undetermined. CDR1 GTSNPN and CDR2 SVGIG come from the germline V gene (reference sequence). The CDR3 is 14 residues long. V dropped 4 bases and J dropped 6 bases, with 18 bases sitting between them.

This chain connects TRBV7-9 to TRBJ2-7; possibly TRBD2 for D (6 bases). Germline V gene lookup returns CDR1 SEHNR and CDR2 FQNEAQ (reference sequence). This CDR3 region has 15 residues. Trimming pared 3 bases from V and 4 bases from J, leaving 16 bases between. DNA of the CDR3: TGTGCCAGCAGCTTGTTATCCAGCGGAGGGTACGAGCAGTACTTC. Protein product: CASSLLSSGGYEQYF.

The genes are TRBV5-6 and TRBJ2-3, with 7 bases fitting TRBD1. Germline lookup yields CDR1 SGHDT and CDR2 YYEEEE. The CDR3 has 15 residues. The J segment lost 4 bases and the V segment lost 9 bases, leaving 14 bases of the junction unmatched. This CDR3 reads CATERQGRGADTQYF. The CDR3 nucleotides read TGTGCCACAGAGAGACAGGGAAGGGGAGCAGATACGCAGTATTTT.

V gene TRBV5-6 combines with J gene TRBJ1-2; D remains ambiguous. Germline V gene data show CDR1 as SGHDT and CDR2 as YYEEEE. The V gene lost 2 bases and the J gene lost 0 bases, with 2 bases spanning the gap. The CDR3 has 12 residues. The CDR3 region is CASSFSNYGYTF. In nucleotides, the CDR3 is TGTGCCAGCAGCTTCTCTAACTATGGCTACACCTTC.

V usage is TRBV19 and J usage is TRBJ1-2; 7 bases are a match to TRBD1. In germline, CDR1 is LNHDA, CDR2 SQIVND (reference sequence). The CDR3 has 14 amino acids. With 10 bases clipped from V and 8 bases from J, the junction kept 16 bases outside the gene matches. CDR3 region: CATTDYRGLGGYTF. CDR3 nucleotides: TGTGCCACGACCGATTACAGGGGACTGGGAGGCTACACCTTC.

V is TRBV12-5 and J is TRBJ2-5; the match to TRBD1 covers 7 bases. The V gene end was trimmed by 7 bases and the J gene end by 3 bases; junction bases not matched to a gene: 5. The CDR3 is made up of 13 amino acids. Germline V gene lookup returns CDR1 LGHNT and CDR2 FRNRAP. The CDR3 loop reads CASDLTGEETQYF. The CDR3 bases are TGTGCTAGTGACCTAACAGGGGAAGAGACCCAGTACTTC.

The genes are TRBV5-8 and TRBJ1-2; 7 nucleotides align to TRBD1. Trimming at V came to 2 bases and at J to 6 bases, leaving 4 bases not matched to a gene. The CDR3 runs to 13 residues. In germline, CDR1 is SGHTS, CDR2 YDEGEE. The CDR3 loop reads CASSFRGRNGYTF. The DNA of the CDR3 is TGTGCCAGCAGCTTTAGGGGGCGGAATGGCTACACCTTC.

The gene calls are TRBV7-2 and TRBJ2-7; possible D gene TRBD2, 6 bases. Germline values: CDR1 SGHTA, CDR2 FQGNSA. V was trimmed by 3 bases and J by 2 bases, leaving 8 bases between them. The length of the CDR3 is 13 residues. CDR3 DNA: TGTGCCAGCAGCTTCGGACTACCCTACGAGCAGTACTTC. Protein sequence: CASSFGLPYEQYF.

V is TRBV28 and J is TRBJ2-6; TRBD1 matches 7 bases. V was clipped by 3 bases and J by 0 bases; unmatched bases: 8. The length of the CDR3 is 18 residues. CDR1 and CDR2 (germline): MDHEN, SYDVKM. The CDR3 region has the DNA TGTGCCAGCAGTTTCCGCCCCTCAGGGGGCTCTGGGGCCAACGTCCTGACTTTC. Residues: CASSFRPSGGSGANVLTF. The full variable domain, its missing parts supplied by reference TRBV28 and TRBJ2-6, is DVKVTQSSRYLVKRTGEKVFLECVQDMDHENMFWYRQDPGLGLRLIYFSYDVKMKEKGDIPEGYSVSREKKERFSLILESASTNQTSMYLCASSFRPSGGSGANVLTFGAGSRLTVL.

This rearrangement joins TRBV5-1 to TRBJ2-1, with D hard to call. Trimming removed 7 bases from V and 9 bases from J, with 17 bases in between. The CDR3 has 13 amino acids. Germline V CDR1 and CDR2: SGHRS, YFSETQ. CDR3 coding DNA: TGCGCCAGCTACCTAACCCCTGGTGGTGAGCAGTTCTTC. Amino acid sequence: CASYLTPGGEQFF.

The chain recombines TRBV4-1 with TRBJ2-7; 7 positions match TRBD2. V gave up 4 bases and J gave up 4 bases; unmatched junction bases: 13. This CDR3 is built from 16 residues. The germline gives CDR1 MGHRA, CDR2 YSYEKL. The CDR3 sequence: CASSLSWGGRAYEQYF. CDR3 coding DNA: TGCGCCAGCAGCCTCTCCTGGGGGGGGAGGGCGTACGAGCAGTACTTC.